The clone carrying this T cell receptor (beta chain) has only one observation. Its antigen is unknown. The V end lost 0 bases, the J end lost 2 bases, and 10 bases lay between the germline ends. This CDR3 region has 15 residues. Germline V gene sequence: CDR1 SGHNT, CDR2 YYREEE (reference sequence). Following culture for about ten days, CD4+ T cells were isolated. The table came from immunoSEQ multiplex PCR; TCRdb's copy has only in-frame clones and leaves some out. Among around 27,000 clones listed, less than 75% were seen once. This specimen belongs to a study of vaccination effects on CD4 cells after COVID-19.

The chain carries TRBV5-4 and TRBJ2-3, with D uncertain. This sample comprised CD4+ T cells from PBMCs cultured without peptide, obtained before COVID-19 vaccination. This sequence was found in a human donor who received a COVID-19 vaccine. The CDR3 is CASSLGQISTDTQYF. The CDR3 DNA follows: TGTGCCAGCAGCTTGGGGCAGATTTCCACAGATACGCAGTATTTT.